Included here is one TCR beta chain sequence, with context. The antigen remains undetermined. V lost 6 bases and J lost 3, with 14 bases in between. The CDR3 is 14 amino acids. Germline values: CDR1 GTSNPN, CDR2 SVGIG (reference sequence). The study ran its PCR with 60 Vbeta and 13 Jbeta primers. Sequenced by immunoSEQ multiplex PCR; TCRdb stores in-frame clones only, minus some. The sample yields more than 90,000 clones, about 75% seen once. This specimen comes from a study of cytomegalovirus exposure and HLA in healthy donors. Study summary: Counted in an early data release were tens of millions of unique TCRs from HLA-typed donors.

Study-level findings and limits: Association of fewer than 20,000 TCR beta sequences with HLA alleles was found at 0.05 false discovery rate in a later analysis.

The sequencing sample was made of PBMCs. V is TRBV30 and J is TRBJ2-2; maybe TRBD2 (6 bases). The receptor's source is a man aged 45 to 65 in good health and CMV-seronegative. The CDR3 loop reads CACTGLAYTGELFF. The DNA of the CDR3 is TGTGCCTGCACGGGGCTAGCGTACACCGGGGAGCTGTTTTTT.